This T cell receptor (beta chain) was found in a study of cytotoxic CD8 clonotypes in ibrutinib-treated CLL. Profiling relied on immunoSEQ multiplex PCR, and the TCRdb table lists in-frame clones only, not all of them. The sample consists of about 140,000 clones, approximately 90% of them appearing once. Trimming removed 0 bases from V and 1 base from J, with 6 bases in between. Germline V CDR1 and CDR2: MGHRA, YSYEKL. The CDR3 length is 14 residues. This specimen consisted of PBMCs, obtained after 12 months of ibrutinib treatment. The source is a human donor with chronic lymphocytic leukemia. The chain uses TRBV4-1 and TRBJ1-1; D is uncertain. CDR3 nucleotide sequence: TGCGCCAGCAGCCAAGAGCGGGGGAACACTGAAGCTTTCTTT. It is translated as CASSQERGNTEAFF.